Presented here are 26 T cell receptor beta chains from one specimen sequenced in a study of cytomegalovirus exposure and HLA in healthy donors. The PCR employed 60 Vbeta primers together with 13 Jbeta primers. The method was immunoSEQ multiplex PCR; TCRdb's version includes in-frame clones alone and lacks a portion of them. The repertoire holds about 250,000 clones, with over 75% as singletons. The sequenced material came from PBMCs. The receptors were sampled from a boy aged 5 to 17 in good health and CMV-seronegative.

The count of this clone is one. Different DNA sequences within this sample yield the same CDR3. This chain connects TRBV2 to TRBJ1-6; D gene ambiguous. CDR1 is SNHLY and CDR2 is FYNNEI in the germline V gene. The length of the CDR3 is 13 residues. V was clipped by 7 bases and J by 10 bases, with 14 bases between them. The DNA for the CDR3 is TGTGCCAGCAATTGGCGGAGTAACTCACCCCTCCACTTT. Amino acid sequence: CASNWRSNSPLHF.

The chain is built from TRBV4-1 and TRBJ2-7, with D uncertain. The CDR3 sequence is 14 residues long. Germline V gene sequence: CDR1 MGHRA, CDR2 YSYEKL. Trimming shortened V by 0 bases and J by 0 bases, and 6 bases separated the two germline ends. The CDR3 DNA is TGCGCCAGCAGCCAAGAGGCCAGCTCCTACGAGCAGTACTTC. The encoded protein is CASSQEASSYEQYF.

CDR3 sequence reads: CASSSRGPTEAFF. The CDR3 DNA is TGTGCCAGCAGTTCCAGGGGTCCGACTGAAGCTTTCTTT. The chain joins TRBV9 to TRBJ1-1, with TRBD1 as a possible D gene (6 bases). Trimming took off 5 bases at V and 5 bases at J, with 13 bases between the two ends. Per the germline V gene, CDR1 is SGDLS and CDR2 is YYNGEE. There are 13 residues in the CDR3.

Comment on this clone: One end of the junction varies from germline; a read error may be responsible. This chain links TRBV5-1 with TRBJ1-2, with D possibly TRBD1 on 5 matching bases. This CDR3 has 15 amino acids. CDR1 and CDR2 (germline): SGHRS, YFSETQ. In DNA form, the CDR3 reads TGCGCCAGCAGTTTGGACAACATGGGAGACTATGGCTACACCTTC. Encoded protein: CASSLDNMGDYGYTF. Looking up the rest from reference TRBV5-1 and TRBJ1-2 gives the full variable domain: KAGVTQTPRYLIKTRGQQVTLSCSPISGHRSVSWYQQTPGQGLQFLFEYFSETQRNKGNFPGRFSGRQFSNSRSEMNVSTLELGDSALYLCASSLDNMGDYGYTFGSGTRLTVV.

The chain carries TRBV5-5 and TRBJ2-7, with TRBD2 identical over 8 bases. Per the germline V gene, CDR1 is SGHKS and CDR2 is YYEKEE (reference sequence). J was trimmed by 6 bases and V by 4 bases; bases with no gene match: 3. The CDR3 is made up of 12 amino acids. This CDR3 reads CASSLAGGEQYF. The CDR3 coding sequence is TGTGCCAGCAGCCTGGCGGGAGGCGAGCAGTACTTC. Full variable domain (missing parts from reference TRBV5-5 and TRBJ2-7): DAGVTQSPTHLIKTRGQQVTLRCSPISGHKSVSWYQQVLGQGPQFIFQYYEKEERGRGNFPDRFSARQFPNYSSELNVNALLLGDSALYLCASSLAGGEQYFGPGTRLTVT.

The rearrangement uses TRBV10-1 and TRBJ2-4, with a possible D match to TRBD1 (5 bases). Germline CDR1 is WNHNN and CDR2 is SYGVQD (reference sequence). This CDR3 has 14 amino acids. Deletions cut 0 bases from V and 7 bases from J, with 10 bases between. CDR3 in DNA: TGCGCCAGCAGTGAGTCGCCAGGGTATAACATTCAGTACTTC. Translation gives CASSESPGYNIQYF.

V gene TRBV2 combines with J gene TRBJ1-1, with D maybe TRBD1 (6 bases). CDR1 and CDR2 from the germline V gene are SNHLY and FYNNEI. This CDR3 is built from 18 residues. Trimming stripped 1 base from V and 5 bases from J, with 23 bases between. The CDR3 region is CASSEVRLWSRGRTEAFF. The CDR3 DNA reads as TGTGCCAGCAGTGAAGTAAGGCTTTGGAGCAGGGGTAGAACTGAAGCTTTCTTT.

This chain joins TRBV25-1 and TRBJ1-2, with D maybe TRBD1 (5 bases). The CDR3 length is 12 residues. V was shortened by 8 bases and J by 6 bases, with 13 bases between the two germline ends. The germline V gene has CDR1 MGHDK and CDR2 SYGVNS. CDR3 bases: TGTGCCAGCCATGGGTCAGGGAATGGCTACACCTTC. Its protein is CASHGSGNGYTF.

The chain uses TRBV11-3 and TRBJ2-7; 12 bases match TRBD2. The CDR3 loop spans 15 amino acids. Germline assignment: CDR1 SGHNT and CDR2 YENEEA. Germline trimming cut 1 base from V and 2 bases from J; bases unmatched to any gene: 0. CDR3: CASSLGTSGAYEQYF. The CDR3 region has the DNA TGTGCCAGCAGCTTAGGGACTAGCGGGGCCTACGAGCAGTACTTC.

The chain employs TRBV10-3 and TRBJ1-2; TRBD1 matches 9 bases. The CDR3 length is 14 residues. V gave up 6 bases and J gave up 5 bases; unmatched junction bases: 7. From germline, CDR1 is ENHRY and CDR2 SYGVKD. CDR3 amino acids: CAIRPSGQGYGYTF. The CDR3 nucleotides read TGTGCCATCAGGCCATCTGGACAGGGGTATGGCTACACCTTC.

The chain uses TRBV5-1 and TRBJ2-3; D is unclear. Trimming left V 2 bases short and J 7 bases short, with 11 bases between. CDR3 size: 13 residues. Germline-derived CDR1 and CDR2 are SGHRS and YFSETQ. The CDR3 nucleotides read TGCGCCAGCAGCTTCTATAGAGCGAATACGCAGTATTTT. Amino acids: CASSFYRANTQYF.

This clone was observed once. This sequence joins TRBV6-1 and TRBJ2-5, with 12 bases lining up with TRBD1. The V and J ends lost 6 bases and 4 bases, in that order; junction bases with no gene match: 6. Germline V gene data show CDR1 as MNHNS and CDR2 as SASEGT. The CDR3 length is 15 residues. CDR3 amino acids: CASRGTGGVLETQYF. CDR3 nucleotide sequence: TGTGCCAGCAGGGGGACAGGGGGCGTTCTAGAGACCCAGTACTTC.

The chain couples TRBV5-5 to TRBJ2-3, with D perhaps TRBD2 (6 bases). V lost 7 bases and J lost 8, with 11 bases in between. Germline V gives CDR1 SGHKS, CDR2 YYEKEE (reference sequence). The CDR3 totals 11 residues. The CDR3 DNA follows: TGTGCCAGCCAGTCCGGGGGTACGCAGTATTTT. It yields the protein CASQSGGTQYF.

V gene TRBV7-3 combines with J gene TRBJ2-7, with D possibly being TRBD2 (5 bases). The V gene's germline CDR1 is SGHTA and CDR2 FQGTGA. V shed 2 bases and J shed 3 bases, with 17 bases lying between them. The CDR3 runs 16 residues. In DNA form, the CDR3 reads TGTGCCAGCAGCTTACCGGGGTCCAGGTTTGGCTACGAGCAGTACTTC. It encodes CASSLPGSRFGYEQYF.

The chain carries TRBV2 and TRBJ2-1, with 10 bases aligning to TRBD2. V shed 8 bases and J 8 bases; nucleotides not matched to a gene: 6. The CDR3 totals 13 residues. The germline CDR1 and CDR2 sequences are SNHLY and FYNNEI. The CDR3 bases are TGTGCCAGCCCCCAGCGGGAGGGCCATGAGCAGTTCTTC. Translation gives CASPQREGHEQFF.

V gene TRBV11-2 combines with J gene TRBJ1-1, with TRBD1 as a possible D gene (5 bases). V was pared by 5 bases and J by 6 bases, with 25 bases between. The germline gives CDR1 SGHAT, CDR2 FQNNGV. This CDR3 region has 17 residues. The DNA of the CDR3 is TGTGCCAGCAGCCACGGGGGAGAGCCCCCAACCCTTGCTGAAGCTTTCTTT. Its protein is CASSHGGEPPTLAEAFF.

The CDR3 bases are TGTGCCTGGAGTGGCAGGGGGGACGGCTACACCTTC. This translates into CAWSGRGDGYTF. J is TRBJ1-2 and V is TRBV30, with 7 bases fitting TRBD1. J lost 8 bases, V lost 1 base, and 4 bases had no gene match. The CDR3 contains 12 residues. The germline V gene encodes CDR1 GTSNPN and CDR2 SVGIG (reference sequence). The full variable domain, completed using reference TRBV30 and TRBJ1-2, is SQTIHQWPATLVQPVGSPLSLECTVEGTSNPNLYWYRQAAGRGLQLLFYSVGIGQISSEVPQNLSASRPQDRQFILSSKKLLLSDSGFYLCAWSGRGDGYTFGSGTRLTVV.

The V gene is TRBV13, the J gene TRBJ1-2, with D perhaps matching TRBD1 (5 bases). The germline V gene has CDR1 PRHDT and CDR2 FYEKMQ (reference sequence). V lost 0 bases and J 3 bases, leaving 14 bases between the germline ends. The length of the CDR3 is 16 residues. The CDR3: CASSLGLRGGDYGYTF. CDR3 sequence (DNA): TGTGCCAGCAGCTTAGGCCTTAGGGGAGGGGACTATGGCTACACCTTC.

The chain recombines TRBV28 with TRBJ2-5, with D perhaps matching TRBD2 (5 bases). Between the trimmed V and J ends, which lost 5 bases and 0 bases, there was a span of 22 bases. Germline V gene sequence: CDR1 MDHEN, CDR2 SYDVKM. CDR3 length: 18 residues. The CDR3 nucleotides read TGTGCCAGCAGTCGGGCGGGTCTCAGCCCGCAATACCAAGAGACCCAGTACTTC. Protein sequence: CASSRAGLSPQYQETQYF.

The rearrangement uses TRBV2 and TRBJ2-1, with a possible D match to TRBD2 (6 bases). Germline V gene lookup returns CDR1 SNHLY and CDR2 FYNNEI. Trimming removed 4 bases at V and 1 base at J, with 17 bases between. The CDR3 is 17 amino acids. In DNA form, the CDR3 reads TGTGCCAGCAGTGCCTCCCCCGGGCGGGAATCCTACAATGAGCAGTTCTTC. It yields the protein CASSASPGRESYNEQFF. Filled out from reference TRBV2 and TRBJ2-1, the complete variable domain reads EPEVTQTPSHQVTQMGQEVILRCVPISNHLYFYWYRQILGQKVEFLVSFYNNEISEKSEIFDDQFSVERPDGSNFTLKIRSTKLEDSAMYFCASSASPGRESYNEQFFGPGTRLTVL.

CDR3 nucleotide sequence: TGTGCCAGCACCTCACGGGGAGCCCTAGGCCACAATGAGCAGTTCTTC. Its translation: CASTSRGALGHNEQFF. The gene calls are TRBV2 and TRBJ2-1; D may be TRBD2 (5 bases). Trimming pared 7 bases from V and 5 bases from J, leaving 21 bases between. CDR1 and CDR2 from the germline V gene are SNHLY and FYNNEI. The CDR3 loop spans 16 amino acids.

The chain has TRBV11-3 and TRBJ2-1; 8 nucleotides align to TRBD1. The germline V gene has CDR1 SGHNT and CDR2 YENEEA. The CDR3 is made up of 16 amino acids. Trimming cost V 4 bases and J 8 bases; bases outside gene matches: 13. CDR3: CASSWGRDRRVHEQFF. Written as DNA, the CDR3 is TGTGCCAGCAGCTGGGGCCGGGACAGGCGGGTCCATGAGCAGTTCTTC. The full variable domain, its missing parts supplied by reference TRBV11-3 and TRBJ2-1, is EAGVVQSPRYKIIEKKQPVAFWCNPISGHNTLYWYLQNLGQGPELLIRYENEEAVDDSQLPKDRFSAERLKGVDSTLKIQPAELGDSAVYLCASSWGRDRRVHEQFFGPGTRLTVL.

The V call is TRBV29-1, the J call TRBJ2-5; 9 positions match TRBD2. The length of the CDR3 is 13 residues. Germline V gives CDR1 SQVTM, CDR2 ANQGSEA. The J segment lost 2 bases and the V segment lost 5 bases, leaving 3 bases of the junction unmatched. This CDR3 reads CSVRAGGQETQYF. CDR3 nucleotides: TGCAGCGTTCGGGCGGGAGGGCAAGAGACCCAGTACTTC.

J is TRBJ1-1 and V is TRBV7-9; D not certain. V was pared by 10 bases and J by 4 bases, with 10 bases between. CDR1 and CDR2 from the germline V gene are SEHNR and FQNEAQ (reference sequence). The CDR3 has 11 amino acids. CDR3 sequence reads: CATPAGTEAFF. For the CDR3, the DNA is TGTGCCACTCCGGCGGGCACTGAAGCTTTCTTT.

V usage is TRBV14 and J usage is TRBJ2-5, with TRBD1 as a possible D gene (5 bases). This CDR3 region has 15 residues. Trimming left V 3 bases short and J 4 bases short, with 15 bases between. The germline CDR1 and CDR2 sequences are SGHDN and FVKESK. The CDR3 region is CASSHSYRWRETQYF. CDR3 in DNA: TGTGCCAGCAGCCATTCCTACAGGTGGAGAGAGACCCAGTACTTC.

The CDR3 nucleotides read TGTGCCAGCAGCTTCACCGACTACTCCTCCTACAATGAGCAGTTCTTC. Protein product: CASSFTDYSSYNEQFF. The gene calls are TRBV5-6 and TRBJ2-1; possibly TRBD2 for D (5 bases). This CDR3 has 16 residues. From germline, CDR1 is SGHDT and CDR2 YYEEEE. Trimming took off 2 bases at V and 0 bases at J, with 12 bases between the two ends.